This TCR beta chain came from a study of response to subunit inactivated influenza vaccine. This clonotype turned up a few times. Its matching antigen is unknown. Each CDR3 protein is one row after TCRdb ran MiXCR on the RT-PCR reads. The sample holds hundreds of thousands of distinct CDR3 sequences, 12% to 15% seen once. The CDR3 spans 14 residues. CDR1 is MNHNS, CDR2 SASEGT, per germline. The V and J ends lost 6 bases and 2 bases respectively, with 11 bases between them. Study observations and caveats: Each seasonal influenza vaccination recruits few new T cells, the authors suggested.

The rearrangement links TRBV6-1 to TRBJ1-3, with D possibly being TRBD1 (6 bases). The clonotype was recovered from a man between 45 and 60 years old who received an inactivated influenza vaccine. This specimen consisted of PBMCs from blood, obtained 14 to 15 days before vaccination. This chain's CDR3 is CASSQGQPGNTIYF. The CDR3 region has the DNA TGTGCCAGCAGCCAGGGACAACCTGGAAACACCATATATTTT.